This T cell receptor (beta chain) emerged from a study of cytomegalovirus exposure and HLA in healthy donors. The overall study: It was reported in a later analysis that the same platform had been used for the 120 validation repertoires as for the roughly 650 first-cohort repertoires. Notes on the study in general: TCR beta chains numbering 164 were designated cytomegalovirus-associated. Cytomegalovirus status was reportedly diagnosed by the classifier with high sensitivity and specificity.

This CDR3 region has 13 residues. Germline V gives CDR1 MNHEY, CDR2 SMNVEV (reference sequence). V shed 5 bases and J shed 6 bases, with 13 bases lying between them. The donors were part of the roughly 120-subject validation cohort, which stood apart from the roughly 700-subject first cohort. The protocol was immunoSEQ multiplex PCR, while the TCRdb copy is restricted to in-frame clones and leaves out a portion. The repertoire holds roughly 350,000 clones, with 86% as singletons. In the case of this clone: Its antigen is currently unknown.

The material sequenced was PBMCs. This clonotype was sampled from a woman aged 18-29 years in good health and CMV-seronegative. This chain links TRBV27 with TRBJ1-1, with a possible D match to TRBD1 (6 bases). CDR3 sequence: CASSTSGAAEAFF. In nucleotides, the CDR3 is TGTGCCAGCAGTACCTCAGGGGCCGCTGAAGCTTTCTTT.